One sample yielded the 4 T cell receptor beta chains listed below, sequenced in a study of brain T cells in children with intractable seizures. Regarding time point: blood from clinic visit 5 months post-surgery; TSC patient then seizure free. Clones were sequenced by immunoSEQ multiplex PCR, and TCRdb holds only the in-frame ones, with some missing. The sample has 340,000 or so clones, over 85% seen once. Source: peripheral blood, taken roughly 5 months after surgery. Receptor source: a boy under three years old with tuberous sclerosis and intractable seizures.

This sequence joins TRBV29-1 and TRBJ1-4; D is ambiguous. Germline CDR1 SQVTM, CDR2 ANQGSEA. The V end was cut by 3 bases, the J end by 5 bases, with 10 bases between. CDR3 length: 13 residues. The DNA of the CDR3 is TGCAGCGTTGAGGCGGACGGGAATGAAAAACTGTTTTTT. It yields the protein CSVEADGNEKLFF.

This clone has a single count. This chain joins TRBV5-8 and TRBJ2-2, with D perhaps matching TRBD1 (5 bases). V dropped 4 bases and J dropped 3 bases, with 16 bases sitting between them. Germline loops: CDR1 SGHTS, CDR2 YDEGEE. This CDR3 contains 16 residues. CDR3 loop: CASSREGVRDTGELFF. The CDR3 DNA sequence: TGTGCCAGCAGCAGAGAAGGTGTCAGGGACACCGGGGAGCTGTTTTTT.

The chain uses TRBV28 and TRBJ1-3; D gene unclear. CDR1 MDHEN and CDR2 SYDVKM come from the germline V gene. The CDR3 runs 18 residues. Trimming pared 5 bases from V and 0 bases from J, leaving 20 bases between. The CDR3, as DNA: TGTGCCAGCAGTGCGCGCAAGGACCAAAAGGTCTCTGGAAACACCATATATTTT. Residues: CASSARKDQKVSGNTIYF.

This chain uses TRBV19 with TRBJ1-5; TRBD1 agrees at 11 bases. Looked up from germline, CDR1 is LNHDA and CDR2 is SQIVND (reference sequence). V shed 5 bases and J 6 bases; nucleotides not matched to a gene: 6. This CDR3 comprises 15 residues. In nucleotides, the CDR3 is TGTGCCAGTAGTGAGGAGGACAGGGGGCCTCAGCCCCAGCATTTT. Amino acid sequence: CASSEEDRGPQPQHF.